The clone carrying this T cell receptor (beta chain) has ten or more counts. Its target is not known. The source of the sample is a study of T cells after yellow fever vaccination. In the study overall: Low-cell-number fractions underwent preparation using SMART-Seq v4 Ultra Low Input.

Study-wide points: Abundant contaminating clonotypes from the bulk population could appear in FACS-sorted repertoires.

TCR cDNA was made by 5'RACE template switching, adding a universal primer site and UMIs. TCRdb independently ran MiXCR on the 5' RACE reads; one entry per CDR3 protein. The data show some 110,000 distinct CDR3 sequences, roughly 8.9% seen once. This sample comprised CD8+ T cells sorted from PBMCs, obtained 45 days after the yellow fever booster vaccination. This receptor was identified in a man aged 30 to 39 who received the YFV17D yellow fever vaccine.

CDR3 residues: CAGTDPGSYEQYF. Here the CDR3 DNA reads TGTGCCGGAACAGATCCCGGGAGCTACGAGCAGTACTTC. The chain employs TRBV7-9 and TRBJ2-7; D may be TRBD2 (6 bases). This CDR3 is 13 amino acids long. V lost 11 bases and J lost 3, with 17 bases in between. The germline V gene encodes CDR1 SEHNR and CDR2 FQNEAQ (reference sequence).